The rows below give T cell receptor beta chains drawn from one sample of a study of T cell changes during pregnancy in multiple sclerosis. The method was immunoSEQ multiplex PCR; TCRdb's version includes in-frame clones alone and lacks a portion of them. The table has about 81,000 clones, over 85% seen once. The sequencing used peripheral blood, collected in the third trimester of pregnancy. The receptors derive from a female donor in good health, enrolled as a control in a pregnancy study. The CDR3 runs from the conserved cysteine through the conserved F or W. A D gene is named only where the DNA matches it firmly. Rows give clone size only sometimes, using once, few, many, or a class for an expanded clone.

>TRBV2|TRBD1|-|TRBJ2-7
CASTSPLTGSYEQYF
TGTGCCAGCACATCCCCTTTGACAGGGTCCTACGAGCAGTACTTC
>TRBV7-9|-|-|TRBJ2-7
CASSTVLEDEQYF
TGTGCCAGCAGCACGGTCCTCGAGGACGAGCAGTACTTC
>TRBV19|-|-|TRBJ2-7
CASSADRFNSYEQYF
TGTGCCAGTAGCGCAGACAGGTTCAACTCCTACGAGCAGTACTTC
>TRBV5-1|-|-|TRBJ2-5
CASSSEDRQTQYF
TGCGCCAGCAGCTCAGAAGACAGGCAGACCCAGTACTTC
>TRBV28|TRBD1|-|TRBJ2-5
CASSPGTGTQETQYF
TGTGCCAGCAGTCCCGGGACAGGAACCCAAGAGACCCAGTACTTC
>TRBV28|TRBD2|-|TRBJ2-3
CASSLSGTSGSHYEDTQYF
TGTGCCAGCAGTCTCTCCGGGACTAGCGGGAGCCACTACGAAGATACGCAGTATTTT
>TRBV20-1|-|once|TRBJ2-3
CSAQQDTQYF
TGCAGTGCACAACAGGATACGCAGTATTTT
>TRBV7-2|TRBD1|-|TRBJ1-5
CASSLGGQLNQPQHF
TGTGCCAGCAGCTTAGGGGGACAGCTCAATCAGCCCCAGCATTTT
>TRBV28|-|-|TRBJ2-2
CASSARGAGELFF
TGTGCCAGCAGCGCCCGGGGTGCCGGGGAGCTGTTTTTT
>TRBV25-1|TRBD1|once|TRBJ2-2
CASSGNRGHHTGELFF
TGTGCCAGCAGTGGGAACAGGGGCCATCACACCGGGGAGCTGTTTTTT
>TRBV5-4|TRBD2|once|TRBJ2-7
CASSPGLAGVIEQYF
TGTGCCAGCAGCCCCGGACTAGCGGGAGTGATCGAGCAGTACTTC
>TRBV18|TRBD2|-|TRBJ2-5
CASSPSSSGLQETQYF
TGTGCCAGCTCACCATCATCTAGCGGACTTCAAGAGACCCAGTACTTC
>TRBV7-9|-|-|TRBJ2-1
CASSRLGLEQFF
TGTGCCAGCAGCAGACTAGGTCTGGAGCAGTTCTTC
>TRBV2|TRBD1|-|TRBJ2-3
CASSEGQGADTQYF
TGTGCCAGCAGTGAGGGACAGGGGGCAGATACGCAGTATTTT
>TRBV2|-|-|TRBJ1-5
CASSPKNQPQHF
TGTGCCAGCAGTCCTAAAAATCAGCCCCAGCATTTT
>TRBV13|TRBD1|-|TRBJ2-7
CASSLHNSWARGLEQYF
TGTGCCAGCAGCTTACATAATTCGTGGGCCAGGGGGCTGGAGCAGTACTTC